The 30 T cell receptor beta chains below come from one sample, sequenced in a study of T cells after yellow fever vaccination (dated by TCRdb to the late 2010s). What the treatment or condition label conveys for this sample: live attenuated yellow fever vaccine strain. Library construction relied on 5' RACE. Sequenced using an Illumina HiSeq 2500. Clones were called with MiXCR by TCRdb after fastp trimmed the public reads at Q25, and only in-frame beta chains were retained. For every CDR3 protein sequence, its rows merge into one entry that carries the most common genes and DNA. A total of some 560,000 distinct CDR3 sequences appear in this sample, 19% of them only once. Jointly, the top ten make up 14% of the sample. Sequenced here: PBMCs, sampled 15 days after the yellow fever booster vaccination. Every receptor here comes from a man aged 25-40 years who received the YFV17D yellow fever vaccine.

This clonotype was seen at least ten times. The chain joins TRBV28 to TRBJ2-2; 10 nucleotides line up with TRBD1. V was clipped by 7 bases and J by 3 bases; unmatched bases: 5. The germline V gene encodes CDR1 MDHEN and CDR2 SYDVKM. CDR3 length: 15 residues. In DNA, the CDR3 is TGTGCCAGCATTGCGGGACAGGGGTACACCGGGGAGCTGTTTTTT. Its protein product is CASIAGQGYTGELFF.

The gene calls are TRBV7-9 and TRBJ2-7; 7 positions agree with TRBD1. Germline V gene lookup returns CDR1 SEHNR and CDR2 FQNEAQ (reference sequence). Trimming at V came to 5 bases and at J to 3 bases, leaving 10 bases not matched to a gene. The CDR3 extends over 15 amino acids. DNA of the CDR3: TGTGCCAGCAGCCCCCGGGACAGTTCGGTCTACGAGCAGTACTTC. As protein: CASSPRDSSVYEQYF.

The chain employs TRBV20-1 and TRBJ2-1; TRBD2 matches 10 bases. Germline loops: CDR1 DFQATT, CDR2 SNEGSKA (reference sequence). V shed 2 bases, J shed 2 bases, and the junction held 6 bases outside the gene matches. This CDR3 spans 16 amino acids. DNA of the CDR3: TGCAGTGCTAGATCTCTAGCGGGAGAGACCTACAATGAGCAGTTCTTC. Translating it yields CSARSLAGETYNEQFF.

V usage is TRBV18 and J usage is TRBJ2-2; D not resolved. The CDR3 has 12 residues. With 5 bases removed from V and 8 bases from J, the gap between germline ends came to 9 bases. The V gene's germline CDR1 is KGHSH and CDR2 LQKENI. The CDR3 sequence is CASSASTGELFF. The CDR3, as DNA: TGTGCCAGCTCAGCGTCAACAGGGGAGCTGTTTTTT.

This clonotype appeared once. The V call is TRBV9, the J call TRBJ2-2, with 8 bases lining up with TRBD2. Germline V gene lookup returns CDR1 SGDLS and CDR2 YYNGEE. Trimming cost V 2 bases and J 7 bases; bases outside gene matches: 7. The CDR3 consists of 15 residues. The CDR3 is CASSVSSGRHGELFF. The DNA of the CDR3 is TGTGCCAGCAGCGTCTCTAGCGGGCGTCACGGGGAGCTGTTTTTT. Together with reference TRBV9 and TRBJ2-2, the CDR3 gives the full variable domain: DSGVTQTPKHLITATGQRVTLRCSPRSGDLSVYWYQQSLDQGLQFLIQYYNGEERAKGNILERFSAQQFPDLHSELNLSSLELGDSALYFCASSVSSGRHGELFFGEGSRLTVL.

This clonotype showed up many times. The gene calls are TRBV24-1 and TRBJ2-1; D uncertain. This CDR3 has 12 amino acids. Looked up from germline, CDR1 is KGHDR and CDR2 is SFDVKD. V lost 4 bases and J 10 bases, leaving 10 bases between the germline ends. CDR3 protein: CATSDWRQEQFF. Written as DNA, the CDR3 is TGTGCCACCAGTGACTGGAGACAAGAGCAGTTCTTC.

V gene TRBV3-1 combines with J gene TRBJ1-1; TRBD1 agrees at 7 bases. Germline V lookup: CDR1 LGHDT, CDR2 YNNKEL (reference sequence). Trimming removed 4 bases from V and 5 bases from J; junction bases left unmatched: 10. There are 15 residues in the CDR3. CDR3 coding DNA: TGTGCCAGCAGCCGAGGGGGCGGGTATGGGACTGAAGCTTTCTTT. Translation gives CASSRGGGYGTEAFF.

The gene calls are TRBV20-1 and TRBJ2-5; tentatively, D is TRBD2 (5 bases). CDR1 and CDR2 (germline): DFQATT, SNEGSKA (reference sequence). V was trimmed by 7 bases and J by 5 bases, leaving 11 bases between them. This CDR3 is 11 amino acids long. CDR3 nucleotide sequence: TGCAGTGGGGAGATTTGGGAGACCCAGTACTTC. Its protein is CSGEIWETQYF.

There are a few counts of this clonotype. V gene TRBV7-2 combines with J gene TRBJ2-1; possibly TRBD1 for D (6 bases). V was clipped by 1 base and J by 4 bases, with 11 bases between them. The CDR3 has 15 residues. Germline CDR1 SGHTA, CDR2 FQGNSA. CDR3 amino acids: CASSLDRAVYNEQFF. The DNA of the CDR3 is TGTGCCAGCAGCTTAGACAGGGCAGTGTACAATGAGCAGTTCTTC.

The chain employs TRBV25-1 and TRBJ2-7; D unresolved. Trimming shortened V by 2 bases and J by 4 bases, and 6 bases separated the two germline ends. This CDR3 contains 12 residues. Germline CDR1 is MGHDK and CDR2 is SYGVNS. The CDR3, as DNA: TGTGCCAGCAGTGAAGGTCTTTACGAGCAGTACTTC. It encodes CASSEGLYEQYF.

The genes are TRBV5-1 and TRBJ1-1; TRBD1 might be the D (5 bases). This CDR3 comprises 15 residues. V was cut by 1 base and J by 0 bases, with 10 bases left in between. Germline V gene sequence: CDR1 SGHRS, CDR2 YFSETQ. The CDR3 loop reads CASSLWGNMNTEAFF. CDR3 sequence (DNA): TGCGCCAGCAGCTTGTGGGGGAATATGAACACTGAAGCTTTCTTT.

The V call is TRBV20-1, the J call TRBJ2-7; D could derive from TRBD1 or TRBD2 (5 bases each). V was cut by 1 base and J by 2 bases, with 21 bases left in between. This CDR3 spans 17 amino acids. CDR1 is DFQATT, CDR2 SNEGSKA, per germline (reference sequence). Here the CDR3 reads CSARGTSSGLRAYEQYF. The CDR3 coding sequence is TGCAGTGCTAGAGGGACTTCATCAGGGTTACGGGCCTACGAGCAGTACTTC.

This clonotype has only a few counts. CDR3 loop: CATSDSRDRKGDTQYF. CDR3 nucleotide sequence: TGTGCCACCAGTGATTCCCGGGACAGGAAGGGGGATACGCAGTATTTT. The chain links TRBV24-1 to TRBJ2-3; 8 bases are shared with TRBD1. Germline V gene sequence: CDR1 KGHDR, CDR2 SFDVKD. V gave up 2 bases and J gave up 6 bases; unmatched junction bases: 9. The CDR3 extends over 16 amino acids.

V and J are TRBV29-1 and TRBJ2-1, with D maybe TRBD2 (6 bases). Germline CDR1 and CDR2: SQVTM and ANQGSEA. Deletions cut 4 bases from V and 6 bases from J, with 13 bases between. This CDR3 spans 13 amino acids. The chain's CDR3 is CSVGRDRTNEQFF. The CDR3 nucleotides are TGCAGCGTTGGGCGGGACCGGACCAATGAGCAGTTCTTC.

This sequence joins TRBV29-1 and TRBJ1-1, with a possible D match to TRBD1 (6 bases). The germline V gene has CDR1 SQVTM and CDR2 ANQGSEA. The CDR3 contains 12 residues. The V end was cut by 7 bases, the J end by 5 bases, with 14 bases between. The CDR3 protein is CSASTGRTEAFF. DNA for the CDR3: TGCAGCGCTAGCACAGGGCGGACTGAAGCTTTCTTT. The whole variable domain, remainder taken from reference TRBV29-1 and TRBJ1-1, is SAVISQKPSRDICQRGTSLTIQCQVDSQVTMMFWYRQQPGQSLTLIATANQGSEATYESGFVIDKFPISRPNLTFSTLTVSNMSPEDSSIYLCSASTGRTEAFFGQGTRLTVV.

The gene calls are TRBV6-1 and TRBJ2-1; D could derive from TRBD1 or TRBD2 (5 bases each). V was cut by 6 bases and J by 6 bases, with 12 bases left in between. This CDR3 has 13 amino acids. The germline gives CDR1 MNHNS, CDR2 SASEGT. CDR3 bases: TGTGCCAGCAGACCGGGACCATCCAATGAGCAGTTCTTC. Amino acids: CASRPGPSNEQFF.

This sequence joins TRBV16 and TRBJ2-7; D is unresolved. V was shortened by 0 bases and J by 6 bases, with 3 bases between the two germline ends. This CDR3 comprises 11 residues. Germline values: CDR1 KGHSY, CDR2 FQNENV. The CDR3 DNA sequence: TGTGCCAGCAGCCAATCCGTCGAGCAGTACTTC. Translating it yields CASSQSVEQYF.

V and J are TRBV12-3 or TRBV12-4 and TRBJ2-5; no firm D call. CDR3 size: 14 residues. V lost 6 bases to trimming and J lost 2 bases, with 13 bases between them. CDR3 residues: CASSLWSGQETQYF. The CDR3 DNA reads as TGTGCCAGCAGCTTGTGGTCAGGTCAAGAGACCCAGTACTTC.

The chain is built from TRBV30 and TRBJ1-2; D gene unclear. This CDR3 has 13 residues. The V gene's germline CDR1 is GTSNPN and CDR2 SVGIG (reference sequence). V was pared by 1 base and J by 5 bases, with 11 bases between. The CDR3 spells CAWSEGYTYGYTF. Written as DNA, the CDR3 is TGTGCCTGGAGTGAAGGTTATACTTATGGCTACACCTTC.

In its sample, this clonotype was seen a few times. This chain connects TRBV5-1 to TRBJ2-5, with a tentative D call TRBD1 (5 bases). Trimming removed 6 bases at V and 7 bases at J, with 19 bases between. Germline V gene lookup returns CDR1 SGHRS and CDR2 YFSETQ. The CDR3 has 14 amino acids. In nucleotides, the CDR3 is TGCGCCAGCATAGCCTCTCCAGGGTCCGCGACCCAGTACTTC. Its translation is CASIASPGSATQYF.

This clonotype was found a few times. The chain couples TRBV28 to TRBJ2-1, with D perhaps TRBD1 (6 bases). The CDR3 length is 15 residues. CDR1 MDHEN and CDR2 SYDVKM come from the germline V gene. With 7 bases removed from V and 7 bases from J, the gap between germline ends came to 20 bases. CDR3 sequence (DNA): TGTGCCAGCACCGAGGCCGGGACACCAGGGAATGAGCAGTTCTTC. This codes for CASTEAGTPGNEQFF.

The chain has TRBV5-1 and TRBJ2-1, with 9 bases matching TRBD2. The CDR3 is made up of 17 amino acids. Germline trimming cut 4 bases from V and 0 bases from J; bases unmatched to any gene: 8. Germline V CDR1 and CDR2: SGHRS, YFSETQ. CDR3 bases: TGCGCCAGCAGCATGGGACTAGCAGAAAGCTCCTACAATGAGCAGTTCTTC. It codes for CASSMGLAESSYNEQFF.

This chain links TRBV12-3 or TRBV12-4 with TRBJ2-1; 16 bases are a match to TRBD2. The V segment lost 5 bases and the J segment 2 bases; nucleotides outside the gene matches: 3. The CDR3 is 17 residues long. This chain's CDR3 is CASSPGTSGRAYNEQFF. The CDR3 bases are TGTGCCAGCAGTCCAGGGACTAGCGGGAGGGCCTACAATGAGCAGTTCTTC.

The chain couples TRBV27 to TRBJ2-1, with 7 bases aligning to TRBD2. Looked up from germline, CDR1 is MNHEY and CDR2 is SMNVEV (reference sequence). This CDR3 spans 18 amino acids. J lost 7 bases, V lost 5 bases, and 20 bases had no gene match. The CDR3 spells CASSGPAGRESGGNEQFF. In nucleotides, the CDR3 is TGTGCCAGCAGTGGCCCGGCCGGGCGGGAGAGTGGAGGTAATGAGCAGTTCTTC.

This clonotype was picked up one time. V and J are TRBV21-1 and TRBJ2-7. TRBV21-1 is a documented pseudogene. The CDR3 totals 10 residues. The chain's CDR3 is CASSKSGQYF. The CDR3 DNA reads as TGTGCCAGCAGCAAAAGCGGTCAGTACTTC.

This clonotype has just a few counts. V usage is TRBV7-2 and J usage is TRBJ2-3, with 11 bases matching TRBD2. J gave up 4 bases and V 5 bases, and 2 bases lay outside the gene matches. Germline V gene lookup returns CDR1 SGHTA and CDR2 FQGNSA. The CDR3 extends over 14 amino acids. Here the CDR3 DNA reads TGTGCCAGCAGCATGGGACTAGCGGCAGATACGCAGTATTTT. Protein sequence: CASSMGLAADTQYF. The variable domain in full, with the rest retrieved from reference TRBV7-2 and TRBJ2-3, is GAGVSQSPSNKVTEKGKDVELRCDPISGHTALYWYRQSLGQGLEFLIYFQGNSAPDKSGLPSDRFSAERTGGSVSTLTIQRTQQEDSAVYLCASSMGLAADTQYFGPGTRLTVL.

This clonotype has at least ten counts. The chain uses TRBV20-1 and TRBJ2-7, with a possible D match to TRBD1 (6 bases). V lost 1 base to trimming and J lost 2 bases, with 9 bases between them. The CDR3 runs 13 residues. Germline assignment: CDR1 DFQATT and CDR2 SNEGSKA (reference sequence). Here the CDR3 DNA reads TGCAGTGCTAGAGGACAGGCCGCCTACGAGCAGTACTTC. Amino acids: CSARGQAAYEQYF.

CDR3 sequence (DNA): TGTGCCTGGAGTCCGGGACAGGGTATTAGGTATACGCAGTATTTT. It is translated as CAWSPGQGIRYTQYF. V and J are TRBV30 and TRBJ2-3; TRBD1 agrees at 9 bases. CDR1 GTSNPN and CDR2 SVGIG come from the germline V gene (reference sequence). This CDR3 region has 15 residues. V shed 2 bases, J shed 7 bases, and the junction held 10 bases outside the gene matches.

The gene calls are TRBV3-1 and TRBJ2-2; TRBD2 matches at 10 bases. Per the germline V gene, CDR1 is LGHDT and CDR2 is YNNKEL (reference sequence). The V segment lost 6 bases and the J segment 3 bases; nucleotides outside the gene matches: 4. This CDR3 has 15 residues. CDR3 in DNA: TGTGCCAGCAGGAGCGGGAGGGGTTACACCGGGGAGCTGTTTTTT. Encoded protein: CASRSGRGYTGELFF.

The sample holds a few counts of this clonotype. The chain combines TRBV11-2 with TRBJ1-5; TRBD1 might be the D (5 bases). There are 13 residues in the CDR3. The V end was cut by 3 bases, the J end by 12 bases, with 15 bases between. From germline, CDR1 is SGHAT and CDR2 FQNNGV. CDR3 protein: CASSFSDGGLQHF. The CDR3 DNA is TGTGCCAGCAGCTTTTCCGACGGGGGACTCCAGCATTTT.